Included here is one T cell receptor (beta chain) sequence, with context. The sample comes from a study of T cell changes during pregnancy in multiple sclerosis. The germline V gene has CDR1 MNHNS and CDR2 SASEGT. V lost 1 base and J lost 3, with 16 bases in between. This CDR3 contains 17 residues. Libraries were prepared by immunoSEQ multiplex PCR; TCRdb keeps only in-frame clonotypes and omits some of them. The sample consists of 60,000 to 65,000 clones, 92% of them appearing once. This sequence joins TRBV6-1 and TRBJ2-1; D gene uncertain. The origin of this receptor is a female donor with multiple sclerosis, enrolled in a pregnancy study. The sample in question was peripheral blood, obtained in the first trimester of pregnancy. In DNA, the CDR3 is TGTGCCAGCAGTGAAGAGCCCCATTCTGTTAGCTACAATGAGCAGTTCTTC. This gives the protein CASSEEPHSVSYNEQFF.